The clone carrying this T cell receptor beta chain has only a few counts. V was trimmed by 0 bases and J by 2 bases, leaving 12 bases between them. Per germline, CDR1 SGHRS and CDR2 YFSETQ. CDR3 length equals 15 residues. The sample is drawn from a study of blood T cells in healthy people across ages. A J-beta primer mix and a sample-barcoded 5' primer were used in a second PCR of roughly 6 to 11 cycles. TCRdb reanalysed the 5' RACE reads using MiXCR and keeps one entry per CDR3 protein. The profile shows about 800,000 distinct CDR3 sequences, about half of them singletons. The V gene is TRBV5-1, the J gene TRBJ2-7; TRBD2 might be the D (6 bases). Sequencing was carried out using blood. The TCR originated in a man older than 75 in good health. CDR3 region: CASSLGLGGAYEQYF. CDR3 nucleotide sequence: TGCGCCAGCAGCTTGGGACTAGGAGGAGCCTACGAGCAGTACTTC.